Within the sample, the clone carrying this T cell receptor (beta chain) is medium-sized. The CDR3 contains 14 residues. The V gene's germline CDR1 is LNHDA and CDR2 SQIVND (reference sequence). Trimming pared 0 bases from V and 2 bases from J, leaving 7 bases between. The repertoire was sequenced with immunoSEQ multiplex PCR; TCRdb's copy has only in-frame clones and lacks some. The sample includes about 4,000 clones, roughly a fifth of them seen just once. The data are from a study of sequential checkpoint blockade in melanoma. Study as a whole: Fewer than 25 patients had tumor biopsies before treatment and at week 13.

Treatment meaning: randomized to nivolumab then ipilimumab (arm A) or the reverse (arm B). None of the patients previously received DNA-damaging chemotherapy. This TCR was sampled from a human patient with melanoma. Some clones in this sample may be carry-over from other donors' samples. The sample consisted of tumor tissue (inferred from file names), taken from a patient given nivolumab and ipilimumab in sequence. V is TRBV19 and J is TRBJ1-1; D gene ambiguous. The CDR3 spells CASSIDHFNTEAFF. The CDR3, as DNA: TGTGCCAGTAGTATAGATCATTTTAACACTGAAGCTTTCTTT.